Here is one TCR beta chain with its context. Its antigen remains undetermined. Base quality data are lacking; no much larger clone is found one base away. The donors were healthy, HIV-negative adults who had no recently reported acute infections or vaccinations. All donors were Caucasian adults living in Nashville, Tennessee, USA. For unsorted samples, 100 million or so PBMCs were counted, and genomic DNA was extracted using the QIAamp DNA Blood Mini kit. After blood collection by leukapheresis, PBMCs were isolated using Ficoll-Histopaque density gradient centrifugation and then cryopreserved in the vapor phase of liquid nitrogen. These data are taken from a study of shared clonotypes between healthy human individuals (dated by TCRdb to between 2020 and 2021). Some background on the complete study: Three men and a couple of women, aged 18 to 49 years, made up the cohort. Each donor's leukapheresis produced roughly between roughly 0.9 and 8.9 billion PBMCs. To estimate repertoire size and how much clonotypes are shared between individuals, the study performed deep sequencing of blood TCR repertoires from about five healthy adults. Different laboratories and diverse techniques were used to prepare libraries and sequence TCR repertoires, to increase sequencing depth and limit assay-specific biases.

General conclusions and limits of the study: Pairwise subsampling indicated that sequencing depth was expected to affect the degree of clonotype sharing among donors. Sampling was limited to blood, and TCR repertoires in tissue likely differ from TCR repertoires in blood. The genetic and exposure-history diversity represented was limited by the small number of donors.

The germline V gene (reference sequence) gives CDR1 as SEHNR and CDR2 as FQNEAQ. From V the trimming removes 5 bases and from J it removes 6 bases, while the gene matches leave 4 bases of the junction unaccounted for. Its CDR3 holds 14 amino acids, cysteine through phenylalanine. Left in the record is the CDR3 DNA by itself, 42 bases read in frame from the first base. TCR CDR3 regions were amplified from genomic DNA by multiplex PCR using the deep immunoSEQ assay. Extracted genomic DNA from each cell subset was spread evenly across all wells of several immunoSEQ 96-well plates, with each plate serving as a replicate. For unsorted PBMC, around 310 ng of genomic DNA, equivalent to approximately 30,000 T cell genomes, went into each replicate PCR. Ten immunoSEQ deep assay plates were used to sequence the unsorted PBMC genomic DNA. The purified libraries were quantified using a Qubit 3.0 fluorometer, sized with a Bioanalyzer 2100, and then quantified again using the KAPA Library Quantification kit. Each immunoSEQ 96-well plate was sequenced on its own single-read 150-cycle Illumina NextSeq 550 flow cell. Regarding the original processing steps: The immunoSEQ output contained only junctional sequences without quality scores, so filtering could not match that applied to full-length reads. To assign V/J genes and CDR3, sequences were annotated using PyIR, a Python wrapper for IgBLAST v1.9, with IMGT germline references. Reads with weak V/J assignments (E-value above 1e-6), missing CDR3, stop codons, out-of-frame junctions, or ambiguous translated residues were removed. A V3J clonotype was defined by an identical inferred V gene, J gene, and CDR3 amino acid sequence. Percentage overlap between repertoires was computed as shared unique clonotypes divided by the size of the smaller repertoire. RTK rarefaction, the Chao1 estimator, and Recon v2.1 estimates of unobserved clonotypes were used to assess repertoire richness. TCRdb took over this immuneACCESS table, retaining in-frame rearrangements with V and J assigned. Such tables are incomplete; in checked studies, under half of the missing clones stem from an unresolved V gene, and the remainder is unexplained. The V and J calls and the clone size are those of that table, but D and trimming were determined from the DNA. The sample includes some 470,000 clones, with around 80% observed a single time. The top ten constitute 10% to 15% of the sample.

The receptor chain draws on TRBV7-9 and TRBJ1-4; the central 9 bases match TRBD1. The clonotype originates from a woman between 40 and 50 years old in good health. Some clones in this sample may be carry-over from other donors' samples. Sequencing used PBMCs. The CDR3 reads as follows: CASSRDRVYEKLFF. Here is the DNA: TGTGCCAGCAGCCGGGACAGGGTTTATGAAAAACTGTTTTTT.